This TCR beta chain originates from a study of T cell responses to AZD1222 COVID-19 vaccine. CDR3 size: 14 residues. The germline CDR1 and CDR2 sequences are MNHEY and SMNVEV (reference sequence). Trimming removed 5 bases from V and 0 bases from J, with 10 bases in between. Concerning this clone: Its antigen remains unidentified.

Only in-frame clones appear in the TCRdb table, and some are missing; sequencing was by immunoSEQ multiplex PCR. Here the sample spans roughly 100,000 clones, more than 70% being singletons. General study points: Clonal diversity may have been underestimated in mostly white British donors.

The TCR was taken from an adult in good health. Source: peripheral blood, taken on day 0 of AZD1222 vaccination. The chain has TRBV27 and TRBJ1-1; weak D call: TRBD1 (5 bases). The CDR3 region is CASSPTDMNTEAFF. CDR3 coding DNA: TGTGCCAGCAGTCCGACAGACATGAACACTGAAGCTTTCTTT.